The 20 T cell receptor beta chains given below trace back to one sample, sequenced in a study of patients and donors after allogeneic stem cell transplantation. TCRdb reprocessed the RT-PCR reads via MiXCR and lists one record per CDR3 protein. The repertoire holds 190,000 or so distinct CDR3 sequences, less than 45% seen once, with about 35% in the top ten. Source material: blood, either unsorted or a sorted T cell fraction (not recorded which). The receptors were sampled from a human donor who was either an allogeneic HSCT recipient or a stem cell or donor lymphocyte infusion donor (not recorded which). It is not recorded whose cells these are; they may come from a transplant donor.

J is TRBJ1-1 and V is TRBV6-5; 11 bases are a match to TRBD1. J gave up 2 bases and V 6 bases, and 14 bases lay outside the gene matches. CDR1 is MNHEY, CDR2 SVGAGI, per germline. CDR3 length: 18 residues. CDR3 nucleotide sequence: TGTGCCAGCAGCTGGACAGGGGGCGGCGGAGGGACCAACACTGAAGCTTTCTTT. It yields the protein CASSWTGGGGGTNTEAFF.

The J gene is TRBJ1-6, the V gene TRBV4-2, with TRBD1 matching over 7 bases. There are 16 residues in the CDR3. With 1 base clipped from V and 11 bases from J, the junction kept 11 bases outside the gene matches. The germline CDR1 and CDR2 sequences are LGHNA and YNFKEQ. CDR3 nucleotides: TGTGCCAGCAGCCAAGTGACAGGGAAAAACTTTGCACCCCTCCACTTT. Residues: CASSQVTGKNFAPLHF.

V gene TRBV6-6 combines with J gene TRBJ1-5; TRBD1 matches 8 bases. CDR1 is MNHNY, CDR2 SVGAGI, per germline (reference sequence). The CDR3 is 14 amino acids. J gave up 2 bases and V 6 bases, and 3 bases lay outside the gene matches. In DNA, the CDR3 is TGTGCCAGCAGCCTACAGGGGGGCAATCAGCCCCAGCATTTT. This gives the protein CASSLQGGNQPQHF.

The V gene is TRBV20-1, the J gene TRBJ1-2; a weak D match, TRBD1 (5 bases). Trimming pared 4 bases from V and 1 base from J, leaving 13 bases between. The CDR3 extends over 14 amino acids. CDR1 and CDR2 (germline): DFQATT, SNEGSKA (reference sequence). CDR3 residues: CSANRDVFNYGYTF. In DNA, the CDR3 is TGCAGTGCTAACCGGGACGTCTTTAACTATGGCTACACCTTC.

The chain is built from TRBV27 and TRBJ2-7; TRBD1 matches 11 bases. V gave up 2 bases and J gave up 2 bases; unmatched junction bases: 2. There are 15 residues in the CDR3. CDR1 MNHEY and CDR2 SMNVEV come from the germline V gene (reference sequence). The CDR3 nucleotides are TGTGCCAGCAGTTTAGTGGGACAGGGGGCCTACGAGCAGTACTTC. This translates into CASSLVGQGAYEQYF.

This clonotype came up a few times. The rearrangement uses TRBV12-3 or TRBV12-4 and TRBJ1-1; D is ambiguous. This CDR3 has 11 amino acids. V gave up 7 bases and J gave up 3 bases, with 6 bases separating them. CDR3 nucleotides: TGTGCCAGCACGGTATACACTGAAGCTTTCTTT. Its translation is CASTVYTEAFF.

Regarding this clonotype: At one boundary the junction diverges from the germline segment, which might be a read error. The genes are TRBV12-3 or TRBV12-4 and TRBJ1-1; D ambiguous. The length of the CDR3 is 16 residues. The CDR3, as DNA: TGTGCCAGCGGTTTAGCTTTGTGGCTTATGAACACTGAAGCTTTCTTT. This encodes CASGLALWLMNTEAFF.

The genes are TRBV9 and TRBJ1-2, with a weak D call TRBD1 (5 bases). The CDR3 consists of 13 residues. The V gene lost 5 bases and the J gene lost 5 bases, with 13 bases spanning the gap. CDR1 SGDLS and CDR2 YYNGEE come from the germline V gene. The DNA of the CDR3 is TGTGCCAGCAGAGAAGGGGACGGATATGGCTACACCTTC. Amino acids: CASREGDGYGYTF.

This rearrangement joins TRBV12-3 or TRBV12-4 to TRBJ1-5, with D unresolved. The CDR3 length is 14 residues. Trimming took 2 bases from V and 5 from J, leaving 10 bases between them. In DNA, the CDR3 is TGTGCCAGCAGTTTATTACAGCGGGATCAGCCCCAGCATTTT. It codes for CASSLLQRDQPQHF.

The table lists this clonotype with a count of one. The V and J genes are TRBV3-1 and TRBJ1-1; tentative D call: TRBD1 (5 bases). This CDR3 is 15 amino acids long. Per germline, CDR1 LGHDT and CDR2 YNNKEL (reference sequence). V was pared by 1 base and J by 4 bases, with 13 bases between. The CDR3 coding sequence is TGTGCCAGCAGCCAAGGGCAGGGTGGCGGCACTGAAGCTTTCTTT. As protein: CASSQGQGGGTEAFF.

The gene calls are TRBV7-6 and TRBJ2-3; TRBD2 agrees at 8 bases. The CDR3 runs 15 residues. The germline gives CDR1 SGHVS, CDR2 FNYEAQ. After removal of 5 bases from V and 3 bases from J, the junction contained 7 bases not matched to a gene. The CDR3 sequence is CASSPMSGRTDTQYF. DNA of the CDR3: TGTGCCAGCAGCCCTATGAGCGGGAGAACAGATACGCAGTATTTT.

This chain connects TRBV6-5 to TRBJ1-6; no reliable D call. The CDR3 consists of 12 residues. Looked up from germline, CDR1 is MNHEY and CDR2 is SVGAGI. Trimming pared 7 bases from V and 12 bases from J, leaving 13 bases between. The CDR3 DNA reads as TGTGCCAGCACCCAGAACGGAAAACCCCTCCACTTT. This gives the protein CASTQNGKPLHF.

The genes are TRBV29-1 and TRBJ1-5; weak D call: TRBD1 (6 bases). Trimming took 4 bases from V and 3 from J, leaving 13 bases between them. Germline loops: CDR1 SQVTM, CDR2 ANQGSEA. The CDR3 covers 14 residues. Here the CDR3 reads CSVAEGGSNQPQHF. CDR3 nucleotide sequence: TGCAGCGTTGCGGAGGGGGGGTCCAATCAGCCCCAGCATTTT.

The V and J genes are TRBV4-3 and TRBJ1-1, with 7 bases identical to TRBD1. The germline V gene has CDR1 LGHNA and CDR2 YSLEER. The CDR3 length is 14 residues. V lost 0 bases to trimming and J lost 7 bases; unmatched junction nucleotides: 5. For the CDR3, the DNA is TGCGCCAGCAGCCAAGACGAGGGGGCCGATGAAGCTTTCTTT. Residues: CASSQDEGADEAFF.

This chain joins TRBV6-6 and TRBJ1-1; 7 nucleotides match TRBD1. CDR1 and CDR2 from the germline V gene are MNHNY and SVGAGI (reference sequence). Trimming cost V 4 bases and J 0 bases; bases outside gene matches: 14. The CDR3 contains 18 residues. The CDR3 nucleotides read TGTGCCAGCAGTTCCCCCAAAAAGACAGGGTTCATGAACACTGAAGCTTTCTTT. Its translation is CASSSPKKTGFMNTEAFF.

The V call is TRBV6-6, the J call TRBJ1-3, with D perhaps TRBD1 (5 bases). The CDR3 loop spans 15 amino acids. V lost 6 bases and J 0 bases, leaving 12 bases between the germline ends. CDR1 and CDR2 (germline): MNHNY, SVGAGI (reference sequence). The CDR3 sequence: CASSPTASSGNTIYF. Written as DNA, the CDR3 is TGTGCCAGCAGCCCGACAGCATCCTCTGGAAACACCATATATTTT.

This clonotype was recorded a few times. The gene calls are TRBV12-3 or TRBV12-4 and TRBJ1-3; D is ambiguous. V lost 6 bases and J lost 0, with 9 bases in between. This CDR3 comprises 14 residues. The CDR3 DNA is TGTGCCAGCAGCTATAGAAGCTCTGGAAACACCATATATTTT. Translation: CASSYRSSGNTIYF.

This clonotype was observed a few times. V usage is TRBV4-2 and J usage is TRBJ1-1; D uncertain. The V end was cut by 2 bases, the J end by 1 base, with 14 bases between. The CDR3 contains 16 residues. Germline V gene sequence: CDR1 LGHNA, CDR2 YNFKEQ. The CDR3 DNA sequence: TGTGCCAGCAGCCAACTCTTCGACGGACCGAACACTGAAGCTTTCTTT. As protein: CASSQLFDGPNTEAFF.

The V and J genes are TRBV7-9 and TRBJ2-1, with 9 bases fitting TRBD2. Germline V gene sequence: CDR1 SEHNR, CDR2 FQNEAQ (reference sequence). J gave up 6 bases and V 4 bases, and 10 bases lay outside the gene matches. The CDR3 covers 16 residues. CDR3 loop: CASSWTWTSDVNEQFF. For the CDR3, the DNA is TGTGCCAGCAGCTGGACTTGGACTAGCGACGTCAATGAGCAGTTCTTC.

This rearrangement joins TRBV20-1 to TRBJ1-4; perhaps TRBD1 as D (5 bases). The V end was cut by 3 bases, the J end by 6 bases, with 17 bases between. Per the germline V gene, CDR1 is DFQATT and CDR2 is SNEGSKA (reference sequence). CDR3 size: 15 residues. The CDR3 DNA reads TGCAGTGCTAGGGGGACGCCCCGAGGTTATGAAAAACTGTTTTTT. Its translation: CSARGTPRGYEKLFF.